Listed below are T cell receptor beta chains from one sample, sequenced in a study of cytomegalovirus exposure and HLA in healthy donors. The assay was immunoSEQ multiplex PCR, and TCRdb's table has in-frame clones only and misses some. The sample consists of 85,000 to 120,000 clones, more than 60% of them appearing once. The material sequenced was PBMCs. These receptors were collected from a man in his forties or fifties in good health and CMV-seronegative. The CDR3 runs from the conserved cysteine through the conserved F or W. D genes are given only for firm matches. Size is stated for part of the rows, as once, few or many counts, or as a class when the clone is expanded.

V: TRBV5-1
size: NA
J: TRBJ1-5
D: TRBD1
DNA: TGCGCCAGCAGCTTAGGACAGGGCTATAATCAGCCCCAGCATTTT
CDR3: CASSLGQGYNQPQHF

V: TRBV7-2
size: NA
J: TRBJ1-5
D: NA
DNA: TGTGCCAGCAGCTTAGTTGGAGGGTATAGCAATCAGCCCCAGCATTTT
CDR3: CASSLVGGYSNQPQHF

V: TRBV9
size: once
J: TRBJ1-6
D: NA
DNA: TGTGCCAGCAGCTCCGGAGGGGGGGGGCAGGGTGGTTCACCCCTCCACTTT
CDR3: CASSSGGGGQGGSPLHF

V: TRBV7-2
size: NA
J: TRBJ2-5
D: TRBD2
DNA: TGTGCCAGCAGCTTAGGTGGGCTAGCGGGGGGAAAAGAGACCCAGTACTTC
CDR3: CASSLGGLAGGKETQYF

V: TRBV27
size: NA
J: TRBJ2-2
D: TRBD1
DNA: TGTGCCAGCAGTTCCACAGGGGGCGCGAACGGGGAGCTGTTTTTT
CDR3: CASSSTGGANGELFF

V: TRBV10-1
size: NA
J: TRBJ2-3
D: NA
DNA: TGCGCCAGCAGCCCTTCCGGGGGGCTTACAGATACGCAGTATTTT
CDR3: CASSPSGGLTDTQYF

V: TRBV6-1
size: NA
J: TRBJ2-1
D: TRBD1
DNA: TGTGCCAGCAGCAGGGACAGTAACAATGAGCAGTTCTTC
CDR3: CASSRDSNNEQFF

V: TRBV28
size: NA
J: TRBJ2-1
D: TRBD2
DNA: TGTGCCAGCAGTTTGACTAGCGGGGGTAGGAAGCAGTTCTTC
CDR3: CASSLTSGGRKQFF

V: TRBV5-1
size: NA
J: TRBJ1-2
D: NA
DNA: TGCGCCAGCAGCTTGGGCGATGCTGGCTATGGCTACACCTTC
CDR3: CASSLGDAGYGYTF

V: TRBV5-1
size: once
J: TRBJ2-5
D: TRBD2
DNA: TGCGCCAGCAGCTTGACTAGCGGGGCACAAGAGACCCAGTACTTC
CDR3: CASSLTSGAQETQYF

V: TRBV5-5
size: NA
J: TRBJ1-6
D: NA
DNA: TGTGCCAGCACCGGGGGGGGGTTGTTGAGGAATTCACCCCTCCACTTT
CDR3: CASTGGGLLRNSPLHF

V: TRBV19
size: NA
J: TRBJ1-6
D: NA
DNA: TGTGCCAGTAGTTCCCTGGGGGGTCCGCATAATTCACCCCTCCACTTT
CDR3: CASSSLGGPHNSPLHF

V: TRBV5-1
size: NA
J: TRBJ2-3
D: TRBD2
DNA: TGCGCCAGCAGCTCAACCGGGGGGGGCACAGATACGCAGTATTTT
CDR3: CASSSTGGGTDTQYF

V: TRBV18
size: NA
J: TRBJ2-7
D: NA
DNA: TGTGCCAGCTCACCATCCGGGGGATACTACGAGCAGTACTTC
CDR3: CASSPSGGYYEQYF

V: TRBV7-2
size: once
J: TRBJ2-5
D: TRBD2
DNA: TGTGCCAGCAGCTTAGCAGCGGGGCGCGAGACCCAGTACTTC
CDR3: CASSLAAGRETQYF

V: TRBV6-4
size: NA
J: TRBJ2-1
D: TRBD1
DNA: TGTGCCAGCAGACCGGGACAGGAATACAATGAGCAGTTCTTC
CDR3: CASRPGQEYNEQFF

V: TRBV9
size: NA
J: TRBJ2-5
D: NA
DNA: TGTGCCAGCGCCAGGGGGGAAGCGAACTCGCGCCCCCAGTACTTC
CDR3: CASARGEANSRPQYF

V: TRBV6-5
size: NA
J: TRBJ1-5
D: NA
DNA: TGTGCCAGCAGACCAGACGCGGGAGTGCAGCCCCAGCATTTT
CDR3: CASRPDAGVQPQHF

V: TRBV25-1
size: NA
J: TRBJ2-7
D: TRBD1
DNA: TGTGCCAGCACCGTGACAGGGACCTACGAGCAGTACTTC
CDR3: CASTVTGTYEQYF

V: TRBV6-5
size: NA
J: TRBJ2-1
D: NA
DNA: TGTGCCAGCAGTTACTCCTCGCGGGGTGAGCAGTTCTTC
CDR3: CASSYSSRGEQFF